The 6 T cell receptor beta chains presented below share a single source sample, sequenced in a study of blood T cell repertoires in COVID-19. TCRdb's table, derived via immunoSEQ multiplex PCR, lists solely in-frame clones and lacks some. This table holds fewer than 90,000 clones, 90% to 95% found once. Sample: peripheral blood. These receptors were collected from a human donor with active COVID-19. The donor label of this sample is uncertain.

The rearrangement joins TRBV4-2 to TRBJ2-5; unclear D gene. This CDR3 comprises 14 residues. From germline, CDR1 is LGHNA and CDR2 YNFKEQ. V was shortened by 0 bases and J by 5 bases, with 10 bases between the two germline ends. CDR3 region: CASSQDYTEETQYF. The CDR3, as DNA: TGTGCCAGCAGCCAAGATTATACGGAGGAGACCCAGTACTTC.

This chain connects TRBV21-1 to TRBJ2-2; the table's D call, TRBD1, has no DNA check behind it. TRBV21-1 is designated a pseudogene. There are 14 residues in the CDR3. DNA of the CDR3: TGTGCCAGCTCGGACAGGCGGGTGGGCCGGGAGCTGTTTTTT. Encoded protein: CASSDRRVGRELFF.

The CDR3 sequence is CATSVRGETQYF. As DNA, the CDR3 is TGTGCCACCAGCGTCCGAGGGGAGACCCAGTACTTC. This chain links TRBV15 with TRBJ2-5; perhaps TRBD2 as D (5 bases). The CDR3 extends over 12 amino acids. Germline CDR1 is LNHNV and CDR2 is YYDKDF (reference sequence). V was cut by 5 bases and J by 5 bases, with 9 bases left in between.

This rearrangement joins TRBV21-1 to TRBJ2-5; the table's D gene call, TRBD1, was not cross checked with the DNA. TRBV21-1 constitutes a pseudogene. The CDR3 consists of 15 residues. CDR3 nucleotide sequence: TGTGCCAGCGTCGACAGGGGTAATGTTAACGAGACCCAGTACTTC. Translated: CASVDRGNVNETQYF.

The chain carries TRBV27 and TRBJ2-2, with 10 bases aligning to TRBD2. Trimming removed 5 bases from V and 5 bases from J; junction bases left unmatched: 5. This CDR3 spans 15 amino acids. The germline CDR1 and CDR2 sequences are MNHEY and SMNVEV (reference sequence). CDR3 sequence: CASSLQTSGTGELFF. In DNA form, the CDR3 reads TGTGCCAGCAGTCTCCAGACTAGCGGGACCGGGGAGCTGTTTTTT.

The chain recombines TRBV6-5 with TRBJ2-7; D is possibly TRBD1 (6 bases). This CDR3 spans 14 amino acids. V gave up 5 bases and J gave up 4 bases, with 15 bases separating them. Germline CDR1 reads MNHEY; CDR2 reads SVGAGI. The CDR3 loop reads CASSTRGEGYEQYF. DNA for the CDR3: TGTGCCAGCAGTACCAGGGGCGAGGGGTACGAGCAGTACTTC.